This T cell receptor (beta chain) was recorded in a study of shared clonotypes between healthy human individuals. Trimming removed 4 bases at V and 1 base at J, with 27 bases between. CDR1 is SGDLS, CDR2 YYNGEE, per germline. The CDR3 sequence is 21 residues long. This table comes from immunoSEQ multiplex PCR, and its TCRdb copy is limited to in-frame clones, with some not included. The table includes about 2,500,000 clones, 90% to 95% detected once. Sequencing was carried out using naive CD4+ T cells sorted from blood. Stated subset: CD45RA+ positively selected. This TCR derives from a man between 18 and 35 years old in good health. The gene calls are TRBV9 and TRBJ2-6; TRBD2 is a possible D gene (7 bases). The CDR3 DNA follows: TGTGCCAGCAGCCCTAGCGGTAGAGGGGGTCCCACACCTTCTGGGGCCAACGTCCTGACTTTC. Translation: CASSPSGRGGPTPSGANVLTF.